This TCR beta chain is drawn from a study of T cell changes during pregnancy in multiple sclerosis (dated by TCRdb to 2018 to 2020). Describing the broader study: Changes in the T cell repertoire over the course of pregnancy were examined in this study in women with multiple sclerosis.

Library method: the immunoSEQ multiplex PCR assay. The table was pulled from immuneACCESS by TCRdb, which kept in-frame rearrangements only. Such tables lose some clones; where checked, under half of the loss comes from unresolved V genes, and the rest has no known cause. This sample holds tens of thousands of clones; around 96% were observed only once. Over 2% of the sample rests with the top ten. Note on this clone: There is no known antigen for this receptor. No base quality information exists; no much larger clone differs at one position.

V and J are truncated by 3 bases and 2 bases respectively, leaving an intervening sequence of 14 bases. From a lookup of the germline V gene, CDR1 and CDR2 are SNHLY and FYNNEI. Measured from the cysteine to the phenylalanine, the CDR3 is 15 residues long. Only CDR3 DNA remains: 45 bases, in frame from the first base. Sequenced here: CD8+ T cells from peripheral blood mononuclear cells, sampled after pregnancy. The clonotype was recovered from a female donor with multiple sclerosis, enrolled in a pregnancy study. The chain employs TRBV2 and TRBJ2-7; the D gene is perhaps TRBD1, from 6 matching bases. The sequence in DNA is TGTGCCAGCAGTGATTTTGGACAGCAAACCTACGAGCAGTACTTC. The encoded protein is CASSDFGQQTYEQYF.